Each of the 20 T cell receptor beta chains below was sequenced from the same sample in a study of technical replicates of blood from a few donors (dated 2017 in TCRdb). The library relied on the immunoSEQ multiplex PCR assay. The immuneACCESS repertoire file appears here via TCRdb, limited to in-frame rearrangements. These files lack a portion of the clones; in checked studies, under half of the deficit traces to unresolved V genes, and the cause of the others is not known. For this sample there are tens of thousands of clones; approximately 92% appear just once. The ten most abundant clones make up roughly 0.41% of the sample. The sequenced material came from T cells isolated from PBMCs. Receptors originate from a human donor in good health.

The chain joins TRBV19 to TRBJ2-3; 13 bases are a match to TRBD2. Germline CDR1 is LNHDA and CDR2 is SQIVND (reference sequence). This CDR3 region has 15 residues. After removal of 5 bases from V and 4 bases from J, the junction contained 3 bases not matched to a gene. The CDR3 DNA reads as TGTGCCAGTAGTGGGACTAGCGGGATAGCAGATACGCAGTATTTT. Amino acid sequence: CASSGTSGIADTQYF. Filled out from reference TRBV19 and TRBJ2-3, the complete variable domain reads DGGITQSPKYLFRKEGQNVTLSCEQNLNHDAMYWYRQDPGQGLRLIYYSQIVNDFQKGDIAEGYSVSREKKESFPLTVTSAQKNPTAFYLCASSGTSGIADTQYFGPGTRLTVL.

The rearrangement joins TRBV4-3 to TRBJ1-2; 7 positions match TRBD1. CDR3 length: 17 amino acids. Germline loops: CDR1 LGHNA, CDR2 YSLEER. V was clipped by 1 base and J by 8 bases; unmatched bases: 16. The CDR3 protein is CASSQAGVGTGAAGYTF. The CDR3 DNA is TGCGCCAGCAGCCAAGCCGGAGTGGGAACAGGGGCCGCCGGCTACACCTTC.

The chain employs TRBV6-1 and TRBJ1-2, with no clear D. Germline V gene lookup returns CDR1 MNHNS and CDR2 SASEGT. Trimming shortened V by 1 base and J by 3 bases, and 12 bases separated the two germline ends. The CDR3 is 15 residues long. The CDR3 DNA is TGTGCCAGCAGTGAAGTCACCCCATACTACTATGGCTACACCTTC. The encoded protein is CASSEVTPYYYGYTF.

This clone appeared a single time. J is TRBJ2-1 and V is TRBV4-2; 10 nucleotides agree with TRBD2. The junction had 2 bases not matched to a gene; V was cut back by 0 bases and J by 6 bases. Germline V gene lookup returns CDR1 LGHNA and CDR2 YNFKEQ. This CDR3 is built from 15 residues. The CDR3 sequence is CASSQEAGGGNEQFF. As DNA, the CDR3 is TGTGCCAGCAGCCAAGAAGCGGGAGGGGGCAATGAGCAGTTCTTC.

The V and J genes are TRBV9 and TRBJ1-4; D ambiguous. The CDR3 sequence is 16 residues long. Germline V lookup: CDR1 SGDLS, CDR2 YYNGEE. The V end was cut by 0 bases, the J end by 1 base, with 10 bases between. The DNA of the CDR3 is TGTGCCAGCAGCGTAGCTACCGAGGAAACTAATGAAAAACTGTTTTTT. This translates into CASSVATEETNEKLFF.

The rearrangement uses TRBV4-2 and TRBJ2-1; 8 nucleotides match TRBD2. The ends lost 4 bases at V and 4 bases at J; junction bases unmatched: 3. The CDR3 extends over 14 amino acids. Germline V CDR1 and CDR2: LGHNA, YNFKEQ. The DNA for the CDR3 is TGTGCCAGCAGCCCCGGGGGGGAGTACAATGAGCAGTTCTTC. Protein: CASSPGGEYNEQFF.

The CDR3 DNA reads TGCACCAGCAGCCCTGAAACGGGACTGGGTTACAATGAGCAGTTCTTC. It is translated as CTSSPETGLGYNEQFF. The rearrangement uses TRBV1 and TRBJ2-1; the table's D call, TRBD2, was not checked against the DNA. TRBV1 is tagged as a pseudogene. This CDR3 contains 16 residues.

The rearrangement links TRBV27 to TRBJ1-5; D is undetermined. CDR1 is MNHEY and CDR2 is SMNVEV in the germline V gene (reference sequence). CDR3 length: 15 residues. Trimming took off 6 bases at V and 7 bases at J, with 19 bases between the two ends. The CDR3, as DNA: TGTGCCAGCAGCCCCTTTAGCTGGGGAGGGCAGCCCCAGCATTTT. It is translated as CASSPFSWGGQPQHF.

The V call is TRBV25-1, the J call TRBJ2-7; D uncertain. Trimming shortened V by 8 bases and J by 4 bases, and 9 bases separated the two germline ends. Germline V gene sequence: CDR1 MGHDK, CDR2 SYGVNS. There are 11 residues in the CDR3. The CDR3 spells CASLYNYEQYF. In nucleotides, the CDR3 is TGTGCCAGCCTGTACAATTACGAGCAGTACTTC.

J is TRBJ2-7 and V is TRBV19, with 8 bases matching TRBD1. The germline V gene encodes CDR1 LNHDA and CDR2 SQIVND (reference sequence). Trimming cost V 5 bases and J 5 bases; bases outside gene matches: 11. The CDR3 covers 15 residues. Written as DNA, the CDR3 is TGTGCCAGTAGTCAGGTAGGGACAGGCACACACGAGCAGTACTTC. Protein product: CASSQVGTGTHEQYF. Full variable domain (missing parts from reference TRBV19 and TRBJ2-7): DGGITQSPKYLFRKEGQNVTLSCEQNLNHDAMYWYRQDPGQGLRLIYYSQIVNDFQKGDIAEGYSVSREKKESFPLTVTSAQKNPTAFYLCASSQVGTGTHEQYFGPGTRLTVT.

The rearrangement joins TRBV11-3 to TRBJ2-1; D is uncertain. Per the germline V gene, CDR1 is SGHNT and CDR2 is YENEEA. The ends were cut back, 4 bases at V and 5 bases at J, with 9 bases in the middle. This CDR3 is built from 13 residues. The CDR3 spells CASSSSPHNEQFF. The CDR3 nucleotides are TGTGCCAGCAGCTCATCCCCCCACAATGAGCAGTTCTTC.

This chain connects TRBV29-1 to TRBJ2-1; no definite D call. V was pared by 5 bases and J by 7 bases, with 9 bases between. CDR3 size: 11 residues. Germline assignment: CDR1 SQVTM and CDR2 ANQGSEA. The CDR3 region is CSVISVNEQFF. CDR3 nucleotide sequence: TGCAGCGTTATAAGCGTTAATGAGCAGTTCTTC.

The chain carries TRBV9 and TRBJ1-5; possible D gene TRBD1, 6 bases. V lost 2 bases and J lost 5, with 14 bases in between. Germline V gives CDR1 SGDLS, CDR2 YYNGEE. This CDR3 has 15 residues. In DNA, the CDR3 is TGTGCCAGCAGCGTGTCAGGGGAGAGGGATCAGCCCCAGCATTTT. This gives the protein CASSVSGERDQPQHF. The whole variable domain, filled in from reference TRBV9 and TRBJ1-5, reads DSGVTQTPKHLITATGQRVTLRCSPRSGDLSVYWYQQSLDQGLQFLIQYYNGEERAKGNILERFSAQQFPDLHSELNLSSLELGDSALYFCASSVSGERDQPQHFGDGTRLSIL.

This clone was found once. The CDR3 spells CASSLAGGLPDTQYF. The DNA of the CDR3 is TGTGCCAGCAGTCTAGCGGGAGGGTTGCCAGATACGCAGTATTTT. The chain is built from TRBV27 and TRBJ2-3, with 12 bases identical to TRBD2. This CDR3 contains 15 residues. V lost 5 bases, J lost 4 bases, and 4 bases stayed unmatched. Per germline, CDR1 MNHEY and CDR2 SMNVEV (reference sequence).

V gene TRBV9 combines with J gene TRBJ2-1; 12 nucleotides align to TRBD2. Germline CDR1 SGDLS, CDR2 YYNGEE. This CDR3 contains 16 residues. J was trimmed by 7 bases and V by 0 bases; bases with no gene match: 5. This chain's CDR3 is CASSVGIGLAGNEQFF. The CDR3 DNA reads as TGTGCCAGCAGCGTAGGGATAGGACTAGCGGGAAATGAGCAGTTCTTC.

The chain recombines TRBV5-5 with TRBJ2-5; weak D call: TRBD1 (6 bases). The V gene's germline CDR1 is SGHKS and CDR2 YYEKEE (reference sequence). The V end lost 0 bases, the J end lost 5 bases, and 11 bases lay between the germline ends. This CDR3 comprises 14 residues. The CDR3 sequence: CASSLDREWETQYF. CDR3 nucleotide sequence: TGTGCCAGCAGCTTGGACAGGGAGTGGGAGACCCAGTACTTC.

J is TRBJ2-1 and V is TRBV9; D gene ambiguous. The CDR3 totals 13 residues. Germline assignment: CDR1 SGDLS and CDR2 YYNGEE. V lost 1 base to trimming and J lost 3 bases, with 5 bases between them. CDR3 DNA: TGTGCCAGCAGCGTATTTCACTACAATGAGCAGTTCTTC. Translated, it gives CASSVFHYNEQFF.

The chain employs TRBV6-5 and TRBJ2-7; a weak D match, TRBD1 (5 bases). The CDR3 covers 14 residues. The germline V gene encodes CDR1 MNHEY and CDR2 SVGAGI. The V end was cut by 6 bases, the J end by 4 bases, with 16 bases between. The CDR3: CASSGLQAHYEQYF. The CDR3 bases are TGTGCCAGCAGCGGCTTACAGGCACATTACGAGCAGTACTTC.

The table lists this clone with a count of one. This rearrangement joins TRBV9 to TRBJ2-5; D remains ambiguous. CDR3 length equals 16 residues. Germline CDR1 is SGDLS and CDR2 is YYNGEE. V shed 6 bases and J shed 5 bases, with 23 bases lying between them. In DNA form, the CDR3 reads TGTGCCAGCACCCTAACCCCAGTTACCGCTAGGGAGACCCAGTACTTC. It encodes CASTLTPVTARETQYF.

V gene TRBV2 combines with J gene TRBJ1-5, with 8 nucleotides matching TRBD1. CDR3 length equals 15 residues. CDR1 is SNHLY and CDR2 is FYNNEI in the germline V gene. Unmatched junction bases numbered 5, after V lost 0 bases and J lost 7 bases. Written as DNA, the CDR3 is TGTGCCAGCAGTGAAGCGCTCAGGGGGCGACAGCCCCAGCATTTT. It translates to CASSEALRGRQPQHF.